This TCR beta chain was recorded in a study of blood T cell repertoires in COVID-19. Data came from immunoSEQ multiplex PCR; TCRdb stores just in-frame clones and leaves some out. The data show about 220,000 clones, 75% to 85% seen once. The V and J ends lost 6 bases and 3 bases, in that order; junction bases with no gene match: 1. CDR1 is ENHRY, CDR2 SYGVKD, per germline. This CDR3 has 14 residues. The chain couples TRBV10-3 to TRBJ2-3; 12 bases agree with TRBD2. The sequenced material came from peripheral blood. This sequence originates from a man aged 45-65 years with active or convalescent COVID-19. DNA for the CDR3: TGTGCCATCAGCCTAGCGGGGGGGACAGATACGCAGTATTTT. Its protein is CAISLAGGTDTQYF.